The 15 T cell receptor beta chains reported below all come from one sample, sequenced in a study of T cells in Graves' hyperthyroidism and ophthalmopathy. TCR beta CDR3 regions were amplified from RNA. A set of HTBI primers served as the primers for a first-round RT-PCR of the TCR CDR3. TCRdb re-called the multiplex PCR reads with MiXCR, one entry per CDR3 protein. The sample lists hundreds of thousands of distinct CDR3 sequences, under 20% occurring once. The material sequenced was blood. The source is a woman in her forties or fifties with Graves' hyperthyroidism that later progressed to Graves' ophthalmopathy.

This chain connects TRBV4-1 to TRBJ2-3, with D perhaps matching TRBD1 or TRBD2 (5 bases each). Germline loops: CDR1 MGHRA, CDR2 YSYEKL. Trimming removed 4 bases from V and 2 bases from J, with 19 bases in between. The CDR3 is 17 residues long. The CDR3 reads CASSRHLQGTITDTQYF. The DNA of the CDR3 is TGCGCCAGCAGCCGCCACCTCCAAGGGACCATCACAGATACGCAGTATTTT.

The chain combines TRBV12-3 or TRBV12-4 with TRBJ1-3; TRBD1 aligns across 7 bases. V shed 5 bases and J 4 bases; nucleotides not matched to a gene: 11. This CDR3 contains 16 residues. The CDR3 DNA reads TGTGCCAGCAGTCGTGCCGGGCAGGGGGTCGGAAACACCATATATTTT. As protein: CASSRAGQGVGNTIYF.

This clonotype was seen a handful of times. The chain recombines TRBV24-1 with TRBJ2-2; D is unresolved. From germline, CDR1 is KGHDR and CDR2 SFDVKD. The CDR3 is made up of 13 amino acids. V was clipped by 0 bases and J by 6 bases, with 4 bases between them. CDR3 coding DNA: TGTGCCACCAGTGATTTGCAACCCGGGGAGCTGTTTTTT. Encoded protein: CATSDLQPGELFF.

The V and J genes are TRBV6-2 or TRBV6-3 and TRBJ2-2; D not resolved. The CDR3 consists of 16 residues. V dropped 5 bases and J dropped 6 bases, with 19 bases sitting between them. Germline lookup yields CDR1 MNHEY and CDR2 SVGEGT. The CDR3 protein is CASSKIGVLGAGELFF. The CDR3 DNA reads TGTGCCAGCAGTAAAATCGGAGTACTTGGGGCCGGGGAGCTGTTTTTT.

The V gene is TRBV7-9, the J gene TRBJ2-1; 11 positions match TRBD1. The CDR3 extends over 14 amino acids. Germline-derived CDR1 and CDR2 are SEHNR and FQNEAQ (reference sequence). Trimming took 1 base from V and 8 from J; bases not matched to a gene: 1. As DNA, the CDR3 is TGTGCCAGCAGCTTAGTGGGACAGGGGGATGAGCAGTTCTTC. It is translated as CASSLVGQGDEQFF.

Remarks on this clonotype: A read error is possible here, since a much larger clone lies one base away. No conserved phenylalanine or tryptophan is present at the end of the CDR3, so a read error is the likely explanation. The gene calls are TRBV5-1 and TRBJ2-1; D unresolved. Trimming removed 3 bases from V and 0 bases from J, with 10 bases in between. The CDR3 extends over 15 amino acids. Germline CDR1 reads SGHRS; CDR2 reads YFSETQ. CDR3 residues: CASSSTSSSYNEQFS. As DNA, the CDR3 is TGCGCCAGCAGCTCTACAAGCAGCTCCTACAATGAGCAGTTCTCC.

The sample holds a few counts of this clonotype. V is TRBV6-1 and J is TRBJ1-1, with D possibly being TRBD1 (6 bases). This CDR3 is 15 amino acids long. Deletions cut 10 bases from V and 3 bases from J, with 21 bases between. Germline V gene data show CDR1 as MNHNS and CDR2 as SASEGT. The CDR3 coding sequence is TGTGCCACCTCACCGGAGGGGGGTTTATACACTGAAGCTTTCTTT. Its protein is CATSPEGGLYTEAFF.

The V call is TRBV7-2, the J call TRBJ2-2, with TRBD2 matching over 14 bases. V was clipped by 5 bases and J by 6 bases; unmatched bases: 5. The V gene's germline CDR1 is SGHTA and CDR2 FQGNSA. CDR3 length: 16 amino acids. The CDR3 protein is CASSTTSGGAPGELFF. The CDR3 nucleotides read TGTGCCAGCAGCACGACTAGCGGGGGGGCCCCCGGGGAGCTGTTTTTT.

This clonotype has ten or more counts. The chain links TRBV6-1 to TRBJ2-7, with 7 positions matching TRBD2. CDR1 is MNHNS, CDR2 SASEGT, per germline. This CDR3 comprises 15 residues. The J segment lost 5 bases and the V segment lost 2 bases, leaving 9 bases of the junction unmatched. CDR3 loop: CASSESRPGGDEQYF. CDR3 coding DNA: TGTGCCAGCAGTGAAAGTCGGCCGGGAGGCGACGAGCAGTACTTC.

J is TRBJ2-3 and V is TRBV27; TRBD2 matches at 14 bases. The germline V gene encodes CDR1 MNHEY and CDR2 SMNVEV (reference sequence). The V and J ends lost 8 bases and 5 bases, in that order; junction bases with no gene match: 9. The CDR3 spans 16 residues. The CDR3 is CASGQTSGGAEDTQYF. The CDR3 DNA is TGTGCCAGCGGCCAGACTAGCGGGGGGGCCGAAGATACGCAGTATTTT.

This clonotype was counted at least ten times. This rearrangement joins TRBV30 to TRBJ1-6; 12 bases match TRBD1. CDR1 is GTSNPN and CDR2 is SVGIG in the germline V gene (reference sequence). V lost 1 base to trimming and J lost 10 bases; unmatched junction nucleotides: 2. CDR3 length: 14 residues. CDR3 loop: CAWSAGTGGSPLHF. The CDR3, as DNA: TGTGCCTGGAGTGCCGGGACAGGGGGCTCACCCCTCCACTTT.

This clonotype was seen a handful of times. A read error may be the cause here, since a much bigger clone is one base away. The V and J genes are TRBV6-5 and TRBJ1-1; D not certain. CDR3 size: 14 residues. CDR1 and CDR2 from the germline V gene are MNHEY and SVGAGI. V dropped 0 bases and J dropped 4 bases, with 9 bases sitting between them. The CDR3 here is CASSYSAGTTEAFF. The CDR3 bases are TGTGCCAGCAGTTACTCTGCAGGTACCACTGAAGCTTTCTTT.

This clonotype was picked up a small number of times. This rearrangement joins TRBV6-5 to TRBJ1-6; weak D call: TRBD1 (6 bases). The CDR3 has 17 residues. Germline lookup yields CDR1 MNHEY and CDR2 SVGAGI. V shed 0 bases and J shed 4 bases, with 13 bases lying between them. Here the CDR3 reads CASSYSNRAKYNSPLHF. The CDR3 coding sequence is TGTGCCAGCAGTTACTCGAACAGGGCCAAGTATAATTCACCCCTCCACTTT.

About this clonotype itself: A single base separates this from a much larger clone, so it may be a read error. The V call is TRBV20-1, the J call TRBJ2-3, with D hard to call. CDR3 length: 12 residues. CDR1 is DFQATT and CDR2 is SNEGSKA in the germline V gene (reference sequence). In DNA, the CDR3 is TGCGGTGCTAGAGATCTGCCAGATACGCAGTATTTT. Protein: CGARDLPDTQYF.

This clonotype was detected only a few times. This chain connects TRBV15 to TRBJ1-2; TRBD1 is a possible D gene (6 bases). V lost 6 bases to trimming and J lost 3 bases, with 11 bases between them. The CDR3 consists of 13 residues. From germline, CDR1 is LNHNV and CDR2 YYDKDF (reference sequence). CDR3 region: CATSTGSDYGYTF. CDR3 nucleotides: TGTGCCACCAGTACAGGGTCAGACTATGGCTACACCTTC.